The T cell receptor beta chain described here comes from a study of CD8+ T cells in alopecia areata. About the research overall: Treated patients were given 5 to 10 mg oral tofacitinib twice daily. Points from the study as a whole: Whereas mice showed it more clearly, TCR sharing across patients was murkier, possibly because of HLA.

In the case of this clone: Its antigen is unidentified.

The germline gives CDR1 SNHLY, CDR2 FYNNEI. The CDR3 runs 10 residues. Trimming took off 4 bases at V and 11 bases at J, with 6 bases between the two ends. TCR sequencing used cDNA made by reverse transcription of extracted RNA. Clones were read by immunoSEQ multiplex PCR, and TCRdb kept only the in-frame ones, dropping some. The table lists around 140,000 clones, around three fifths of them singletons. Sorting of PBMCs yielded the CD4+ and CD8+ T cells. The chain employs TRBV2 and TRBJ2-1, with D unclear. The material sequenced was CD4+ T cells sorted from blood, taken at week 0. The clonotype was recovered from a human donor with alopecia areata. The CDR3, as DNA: TGTGCCAGCAGTGGTGGGCAGCAGTTCTTC. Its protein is CASSGGQQFF.